This entry lists 20 T cell receptor beta chains sequenced from one sample in a study of blood T cell repertoires in COVID-19. Clones were read by immunoSEQ multiplex PCR, and TCRdb kept only the in-frame ones, dropping some. This sample carries tens of thousands of clones, approximately 80% of them seen once, and the ten largest clones take roughly 25%. Sequenced sample: peripheral blood. These receptors were taken from a man in his sixties with acute or convalescent COVID-19.

The chain employs TRBV3-1 (or the pseudogene TRBV3-2) and TRBJ1-2; TRBD1 aligns across 11 bases. The CDR3 totals 18 residues. J lost 0 bases, V lost 4 bases, and 10 bases had no gene match. In germline, CDR1 is LGHDT, CDR2 YNNKEL (reference sequence). The CDR3 DNA is TGTGCCAGCAGCCTAAAAGGGACAGGGGGAAGAGCTAACTATGGCTACACCTTC. Translated: CASSLKGTGGRANYGYTF.

The chain employs TRBV14 and TRBJ1-1; 7 nucleotides agree with TRBD1. J lost 0 bases, V lost 5 bases, and 6 bases had no gene match. This CDR3 is built from 15 residues. Germline CDR1 reads SGHDN; CDR2 reads FVKESK. The CDR3 protein is CASSYRQGMNTEAFF. CDR3 in DNA: TGTGCCAGCAGCTATCGACAGGGTATGAACACTGAAGCTTTCTTT.

In nucleotides, the CDR3 is TGTGCCAGCAGTCACGCAACAGGGATTATTCAGTTCTTC. Translated: CASSHATGIIQFF. This chain links TRBV6-5 with TRBJ2-1; maybe TRBD1 (6 bases). Germline loops: CDR1 MNHEY, CDR2 SVGAGI. The CDR3 sequence is 13 residues long. V lost 5 bases, J lost 13 bases, and 18 bases lay in between.

V and J are TRBV2 and TRBJ1-1, with 7 nucleotides matching TRBD1. This CDR3 region has 14 residues. The germline V gene has CDR1 SNHLY and CDR2 FYNNEI. V shed 4 bases and J 5 bases; nucleotides not matched to a gene: 7. The CDR3 reads CASSGDRVGTEAFF. CDR3 sequence (DNA): TGTGCCAGCAGTGGAGACAGGGTGGGGACTGAAGCTTTCTTT.

The chain joins TRBV12-3 or TRBV12-4 to TRBJ1-2; D call uncertain. The CDR3 covers 13 residues. V lost 7 bases to trimming and J lost 3 bases, with 12 bases between them. This CDR3 reads CASTFLSHYGYTF. The CDR3 DNA reads as TGTGCCAGCACCTTCTTGTCCCACTATGGCTACACCTTC.

The chain uses TRBV28 and TRBJ2-7, with 9 bases lining up with TRBD1. CDR1 MDHEN and CDR2 SYDVKM come from the germline V gene. The CDR3 consists of 16 residues. The trim removed 2 bases at V and 4 bases at J, leaving 9 bases unmatched. The CDR3 is CASSLAGGTGQYEQYV. For the CDR3, the DNA is TGTGCCAGCAGTTTAGCCGGTGGGACAGGGCAGTACGAGCAGTACGTC.

The V call is TRBV6-2 or TRBV6-3, the J call TRBJ1-1, with no clear D. V gave up 5 bases and J gave up 5 bases, with 18 bases separating them. Germline V gene sequence: CDR1 MNHEY, CDR2 SVGEGT. This CDR3 comprises 15 residues. This CDR3 is CASSPGSQGWTEAFF. CDR3 coding DNA: TGTGCCAGCAGTCCCGGGAGCCAAGGATGGACTGAAGCTTTCTTT.

The rearrangement joins TRBV4-1 to TRBJ2-1; 10 nucleotides align to TRBD2. The CDR3 loop spans 16 amino acids. With V trimmed by 1 base and J by 4 bases, 4 bases remained unmatched. The germline gives CDR1 MGHRA, CDR2 YSYEKL. Here the CDR3 DNA reads TGCGCCAGCAGCCAAGTTGTTAGCGGGGGGTACAATGAGCAGTTCTTC. Protein product: CASSQVVSGGYNEQFF.

The gene calls are TRBV24-1 and TRBJ1-5; no definite D call. This CDR3 is built from 14 residues. Trimming shortened V by 12 bases and J by 2 bases, and 16 bases separated the two germline ends. Germline values: CDR1 KGHDR, CDR2 SFDVKD. This CDR3 reads CAPAPSSCNQPQHF. In nucleotides, the CDR3 is TGTGCCCCCGCTCCGTCAAGCTGCAATCAGCCCCAGCATTTT.

This clone was counted a few times. The chain uses TRBV7-6 and TRBJ2-3, with TRBD2 identical over 9 bases. Losses at the gene ends were 0 bases for V and 4 bases for J; bases not matched to a gene: 5. Germline loops: CDR1 SGHVS, CDR2 FNYEAQ. This CDR3 has 16 amino acids. CDR3 coding DNA: TGTGCCAGCAGCTTAGCGAGAGCGGGGGGCTCAGATACGCAGTATTTT. Amino acids: CASSLARAGGSDTQYF.

This sequence joins TRBV5-6 and TRBJ1-2; a possible D gene is TRBD1 (5 bases). The CDR3 spans 15 residues. Germline CDR1 is SGHDT and CDR2 is YYEEEE. Trimming left V 4 bases short and J 4 bases short, with 17 bases between. The CDR3 loop reads CASSVGGGSGYGYTF. The CDR3, as DNA: TGTGCCAGCAGCGTAGGCGGGGGGAGCGGCTATGGCTACACCTTC.

The gene calls are TRBV27 and TRBJ2-5, with 12 bases lining up with TRBD1. The CDR3 has 15 amino acids. V trimming: 3 bases; J trimming: 5 bases; junction bases outside the gene matches: 4. Germline V gives CDR1 MNHEY, CDR2 SMNVEV (reference sequence). The CDR3 reads CASSLGTGGAETQYF. The CDR3 nucleotides read TGTGCCAGCAGTTTGGGGACAGGGGGCGCGGAGACCCAGTACTTC.

This chain uses TRBV4-2 with TRBJ2-1; 7 bases map to TRBD1. Germline loops: CDR1 LGHNA, CDR2 YNFKEQ. The length of the CDR3 is 17 residues. V lost 4 bases and J lost 7; bases outside the gene matches: 16. DNA for the CDR3: TGTGCCAGCAGCCCAATATCCGGACAGGCCCAAAGGAATGAGCAGTTCTTC. This sequence encodes CASSPISGQAQRNEQFF.

This chain connects TRBV5-6 to TRBJ1-5, with 9 bases matching TRBD1. The CDR3 spans 15 residues. Germline CDR1 and CDR2: SGHDT and YYEEEE. Germline trimming cut 5 bases from V and 3 bases from J; bases unmatched to any gene: 6. For the CDR3, the DNA is TGTGCCAGCAGTAACAGGGGGCGTAACAATCAGCCCCAGCATTTT. This translates into CASSNRGRNNQPQHF.

The rearrangement joins TRBV7-2 to TRBJ2-1; D ambiguous. The length of the CDR3 is 15 residues. The ends were cut back, 4 bases at V and 4 bases at J, with 14 bases in the middle. CDR1 is SGHTA and CDR2 is FQGNSA in the germline V gene. CDR3 region: CASSSGSTNYNEQFF. Written as DNA, the CDR3 is TGTGCCAGCAGCTCCGGGTCTACGAATTACAATGAGCAGTTCTTC.

The rearrangement joins TRBV3-1 (or the pseudogene TRBV3-2) to TRBJ1-6, with 8 positions matching TRBD1. Germline V gene lookup returns CDR1 LGHDT and CDR2 YNNKEL (reference sequence). The CDR3 is made up of 16 amino acids. After removal of 4 bases from V and 10 bases from J, the junction contained 12 bases not matched to a gene. The CDR3 region has the DNA TGTGCCAGCAGCCGTTCTTCAGGGGGCGCAGGGTCACCCCTCCACTTT. Translation: CASSRSSGGAGSPLHF.

The chain uses TRBV11-1 and TRBJ1-1; D gene uncertain. The ends were cut back, 5 bases at V and 1 base at J, with 11 bases in the middle. This CDR3 is 14 amino acids long. Germline CDR1 is SGHAT and CDR2 is FQDESV (reference sequence). As DNA, the CDR3 is TGTGCCAGCAGCCATCAGCCGGGGAACACTGAAGCTTTCTTT. Translating it yields CASSHQPGNTEAFF.

The gene calls are TRBV7-2 and TRBJ2-3, with TRBD2 identical over 7 bases. Germline V gene data show CDR1 as SGHTA and CDR2 as FQGNSA. Trimming removed 5 bases from V and 1 base from J; junction bases left unmatched: 6. This CDR3 region has 15 residues. The DNA for the CDR3 is TGTGCCAGCAGCCAATCTAGCGGAGGCACAGATACGCAGTATTTT. It specifies CASSQSSGGTDTQYF. Complete variable domain (other parts from reference TRBV7-2 and TRBJ2-3): GAGVSQSPSNKVTEKGKDVELRCDPISGHTALYWYRQSLGQGLEFLIYFQGNSAPDKSGLPSDRFSAERTGGSVSTLTIQRTQQEDSAVYLCASSQSSGGTDTQYFGPGTRLTVL.

This clone occurred a few times. This chain connects TRBV28 to TRBJ1-5, with D maybe TRBD1 (6 bases). V dropped 5 bases and J dropped 6 bases, with 17 bases sitting between them. Germline lookup yields CDR1 MDHEN and CDR2 SYDVKM. The CDR3 length is 15 residues. CDR3 residues: CASSQNRAGSQPQHF. As DNA, the CDR3 is TGTGCCAGCAGTCAAAACAGGGCCGGTTCTCAGCCCCAGCATTTT. Based on the CDR3 plus reference TRBV28 and TRBJ1-5, the full variable domain is DVKVTQSSRYLVKRTGEKVFLECVQDMDHENMFWYRQDPGLGLRLIYFSYDVKMKEKGDIPEGYSVSREKKERFSLILESASTNQTSMYLCASSQNRAGSQPQHFGDGTRLSIL.

This clone showed up just once. The chain uses TRBV9 and TRBJ2-6; possibly TRBD1 for D (5 bases). CDR1 and CDR2 from the germline V gene are SGDLS and YYNGEE. V was shortened by 5 bases and J by 7 bases, with 19 bases between the two germline ends. CDR3 length: 16 residues. The CDR3 nucleotides read TGTGCCAGCAGGGAAGAAACAGGCTTGGGAGCCAACGTCCTGACTTTC. Protein: CASREETGLGANVLTF.